The rows below give T cell receptor beta chains drawn from one sample of a study of cytomegalovirus exposure and HLA in healthy donors. Here immunoSEQ multiplex PCR was the method, and the copy in TCRdb shows in-frame clones only, minus some. Of about 130,000 clones in the sample, 65% to 85% were seen once. The sequenced material came from PBMCs. Source of these receptors: a man aged 50-60 years in good health and CMV-seronegative. Each CDR3 is given with its conserved first and last residue. Each record gives: V gene, J gene, clone size, CDR3 length, D gene, CDR3 protein, CDR3 DNA. D genes are given only for firm matches. Clone size, where shown, is once, few, many, or a class for clones that have expanded.

TRBV19,TRBJ2-7,few,14,TRBD1,CASRRTGGVYEQYF,TGTGCCAGTAGAAGGACAGGTGGGGTCTACGAGCAGTACTTC
TRBV10-3,TRBJ1-6,NA,15,NA,CAISDSGDVGSPLHF,TGTGCCATCAGTGATTCGGGGGACGTAGGTTCACCCCTCCACTTT
TRBV6-1,TRBJ2-5,NA,10,TRBD1,CASSSRDSYF,TGTGCCAGCAGTAGTCGGGACAGCTACTTC
TRBV6-6,TRBJ2-7,once,14,TRBD2,CASSPTSGSYEQYF,TGTGCCAGCAGTCCGACTAGCGGTTCCTACGAGCAGTACTTC
TRBV28,TRBJ1-1,NA,14,TRBD1,CASQRRGQGTEAFF,TGTGCCAGCCAACGGAGAGGACAGGGCACTGAAGCTTTCTTT
TRBV11-2,TRBJ2-3,few,12,NA,CASSVIPDTQYF,TGTGCCAGCAGCGTTATCCCAGATACGCAGTATTTT
TRBV5-1,TRBJ2-7,NA,15,TRBD2,CASSLRVAGVHEQYF,TGCGCCAGCAGCTTGCGAGTAGCGGGAGTTCACGAGCAGTACTTC
TRBV18,TRBJ2-5,NA,15,NA,CASSYLAERGQTQYF,TGTGCCAGCTCATACTTAGCGGAGAGGGGTCAGACCCAGTACTTC
TRBV19,TRBJ1-4,NA,16,NA,CASSRPTGGNNEKLFF,TGTGCCAGTAGCCGCCCGACCGGCGGGAATAATGAAAAACTGTTTTTT
TRBV2,TRBJ1-5,NA,13,TRBD1,CASSLDRGQPQHF,TGTGCCAGCAGTCTGGACAGGGGTCAGCCCCAGCATTTT
TRBV20-1,TRBJ2-7,NA,11,NA,CSARQPTGQYF,TGCAGTGCGAGACAACCTACCGGGCAGTACTTC
TRBV4-1,TRBJ2-3,NA,13,NA,CASSQDLGGTQYF,TGCGCCAGCAGCCAAGATCTCGGGGGTACGCAGTATTTT
TRBV6-5,TRBJ2-1,few,14,TRBD2,CASSPDGRAFEQFF,TGTGCCAGCAGCCCCGACGGGAGGGCCTTTGAGCAGTTCTTC
TRBV4-1,TRBJ1-1,NA,13,NA,CASSRNEDTEAFF,TGCGCCAGCAGTCGAAACGAGGACACTGAAGCTTTCTTT
TRBV5-4,TRBJ1-2,NA,16,TRBD1,CASSLDSGQGEYGYTF,TGTGCCAGCAGCTTGGATAGTGGACAGGGGGAATATGGCTACACCTTC
TRBV6-5,TRBJ1-1,NA,15,NA,CASSYSRQRGTEAFF,TGTGCCAGCAGTTACTCGAGGCAGCGGGGGACTGAAGCTTTCTTT
TRBV5-4,TRBJ1-2,NA,14,TRBD1,CASSSPGQGAGYTF,TGTGCCAGCAGCTCCCCGGGACAGGGGGCGGGCTACACCTTC